This T cell receptor beta chain stems from a study of blood T cell repertoires in COVID-19. About the research overall: The origin of the acute and convalescent COVID-19 samples was the United States, Italy and Spain. T cells, B-cell-depleted T cells, or PBMCs supplied cDNA or gDNA.

V dropped 3 bases and J dropped 3; count of bases not matched to a gene: 4. This CDR3 is built from 14 residues. CDR1 GTSNPN and CDR2 SVGIG come from the germline V gene (reference sequence). Study processing details: Amplifying reference gene primers gave estimates of nucleated cell counts. Profiled with immunoSEQ multiplex PCR; TCRdb holds only in-frame clones, not every one. D and trimming were read from the DNA, whereas the V and J calls and clone size are those reported in that table. Of more than 140,000 clones in the sample, 65% to 90% are singletons; the top ten hold about 7.2%. This clonotype originated in a woman aged 45 to 65 in a cohort sampled during active or convalescent COVID-19. The J gene is TRBJ1-1, the V gene TRBV30, with 10 nucleotides matching TRBD1. The sequencing input was peripheral blood. The CDR3 spells CAWSPGQGDTEAFF. The CDR3 bases are TGTGCCTGGAGCCCCGGACAGGGGGACACTGAAGCTTTCTTT.